These 12 T cell receptor beta chains were all obtained from the same sample, sequenced in a study of PD-1 blockade in mismatch repair-deficient tumors. Libraries were prepared by immunoSEQ multiplex PCR; TCRdb keeps only in-frame clonotypes and omits some of them. Counted here are approximately 120,000 clones, 86% occurring once; the ten biggest clones make up approximately 13%. The sample was peripheral blood, taken 44 weeks after starting pembrolizumab. The receptors derive from an adult with mismatch repair-deficient cancer.

The chain employs TRBV19 and TRBJ2-5; perhaps TRBD1 as D (5 bases). The CDR3 is made up of 14 amino acids. Trimming shortened V by 1 base and J by 5 bases, and 11 bases separated the two germline ends. Germline CDR1 is LNHDA and CDR2 is SQIVND (reference sequence). The CDR3 loop reads CASSIVRGSETQYF. CDR3 bases: TGTGCCAGTAGTATAGTAAGGGGCAGTGAGACCCAGTACTTC.

CDR3 DNA sequence: TGTGCCAGCAGCTTGGCAGACTATGGCTACACCTTC. This codes for CASSLADYGYTF. The chain has TRBV5-4 and TRBJ1-2, with D uncertain. V was shortened by 0 bases and J by 3 bases, with 3 bases between the two germline ends. The CDR3 is 12 residues long. Germline assignment: CDR1 SGHNT and CDR2 YYREEE (reference sequence).

The chain employs TRBV19 and TRBJ2-3; D not resolved. The CDR3 is 15 residues long. V was cut by 5 bases and J by 4 bases, with 16 bases left in between. Germline CDR1 reads LNHDA; CDR2 reads SQIVND (reference sequence). The DNA of the CDR3 is TGTGCCAGTAGTGCTCGTGTCAGTTCGGCAGATACGCAGTATTTT. Its protein is CASSARVSSADTQYF.

About this clone itself: The same CDR3 is also encoded by other DNA sequences in this sample. V gene TRBV20-1 combines with J gene TRBJ1-1; the D is unclear. Germline CDR1 DFQATT, CDR2 SNEGSKA (reference sequence). This CDR3 contains 11 residues. The V end was cut by 3 bases, the J end by 5 bases, with 7 bases between. The CDR3 nucleotides are TGCAGTGCTAGTTTGGTGACTGAAGCTTTCTTT. Encoded protein: CSASLVTEAFF.

V gene TRBV7-2 combines with J gene TRBJ2-2; the match to TRBD2 covers 11 bases. The germline V gene encodes CDR1 SGHTA and CDR2 FQGNSA. There are 16 residues in the CDR3. Trimming took 4 bases from V and 6 from J; bases not matched to a gene: 7. CDR3 sequence reads: CASSWGLAAGPGELFF. CDR3 coding DNA: TGTGCCAGCAGCTGGGGACTAGCGGCGGGGCCCGGGGAGCTGTTTTTT. The variable domain in full, with the rest retrieved from reference TRBV7-2 and TRBJ2-2, is GAGVSQSPSNKVTEKGKDVELRCDPISGHTALYWYRQSLGQGLEFLIYFQGNSAPDKSGLPSDRFSAERTGGSVSTLTIQRTQQEDSAVYLCASSWGLAAGPGELFFGEGSRLTVL.

The chain recombines TRBV6-5 with TRBJ2-2; 8 bases line up with TRBD2. J was trimmed by 3 bases and V by 0 bases; bases with no gene match: 3. The CDR3 sequence is 16 residues long. Germline CDR1 and CDR2: MNHEY and SVGAGI. The CDR3 loop reads CASSYSTGGHTGELFF. In DNA form, the CDR3 reads TGTGCCAGCAGTTACTCGACGGGGGGGCACACCGGGGAGCTGTTTTTT.

The genes are TRBV7-8 and TRBJ1-5; possibly TRBD1 for D (5 bases). V was clipped by 7 bases and J by 6 bases, with 16 bases between them. The CDR3 extends over 14 amino acids. The germline gives CDR1 SGHVS, CDR2 FQNEAQ. The CDR3 region has the DNA TGTGCCAGCAATAGGGGTGGAATTGGTCAGCCCCAGCATTTT. The encoded protein is CASNRGGIGQPQHF.

This chain uses TRBV29-1 with TRBJ2-5; the D is unclear. Trimming removed 3 bases at V and 1 base at J, with 15 bases between. Germline assignment: CDR1 SQVTM and CDR2 ANQGSEA. The CDR3 contains 15 residues. The CDR3: CSVEFVTRTQETQYF. The DNA of the CDR3 is TGCAGCGTTGAGTTTGTCACCCGCACCCAAGAGACCCAGTACTTC. Variable domain in full (rest from reference TRBV29-1 and TRBJ2-5): SAVISQKPSRDICQRGTSLTIQCQVDSQVTMMFWYRQQPGQSLTLIATANQGSEATYESGFVIDKFPISRPNLTFSTLTVSNMSPEDSSIYLCSVEFVTRTQETQYFGPGTRLLVL.

The chain couples TRBV25-1 to TRBJ1-2; no firm D call. CDR1 is MGHDK and CDR2 is SYGVNS in the germline V gene. The V gene lost 0 bases and the J gene lost 4 bases, with 3 bases spanning the gap. This CDR3 spans 12 amino acids. The CDR3 loop is CASSEYPYGYTF. DNA for the CDR3: TGTGCCAGCAGTGAATACCCCTATGGCTACACCTTC.

The chain combines TRBV19 with TRBJ2-7, with D possibly matching TRBD1 (6 bases). With 5 bases removed from V and 3 bases from J, the gap between germline ends came to 11 bases. The CDR3 totals 13 residues. Per germline, CDR1 LNHDA and CDR2 SQIVND (reference sequence). The chain's CDR3 is CASSGRDNYEQYF. The CDR3 region has the DNA TGTGCCAGTAGTGGCCGGGACAACTACGAGCAGTACTTC.

This chain links TRBV15 with TRBJ2-5, with TRBD1 identical over 8 bases. This CDR3 comprises 16 residues. Trimming removed 0 bases from V and 10 bases from J; junction bases left unmatched: 13. The germline V gene encodes CDR1 LNHNV and CDR2 YYDKDF (reference sequence). CDR3 protein: CATSRERGTGHGDQYF. CDR3 nucleotides: TGTGCCACCAGCAGAGAGAGGGGGACAGGCCATGGGGACCAGTACTTC.

This clone has just a few counts. The rearrangement links TRBV27 to TRBJ2-7; 8 positions agree with TRBD2. Germline V gene lookup returns CDR1 MNHEY and CDR2 SMNVEV (reference sequence). J gave up 0 bases and V 8 bases, and 6 bases lay outside the gene matches. The CDR3 sequence is 14 residues long. The chain's CDR3 is CASCSSGFSYEQYF. CDR3 bases: TGTGCCAGCTGCTCTAGCGGGTTCTCCTACGAGCAGTACTTC.